These T cell receptor beta chains were read from a single sample in a study of T cell repertoires in cytomegalovirus infection. MiXCR was run by TCRdb on the reads, yielding one entry per CDR3 protein. Found here are 380,000 or so distinct CDR3 sequences, about 35% of them singletons; the top ten hold approximately 13%. Their cognate antigens are unknown. Source: cultured PBMCs, taken from culture after CMV antigen stimulation. The receptors here all came from a human donor in good health (CMV status not recorded). Some clones in this sample may be carry-over from other donors' samples. The CDR3 runs from the conserved cysteine through the conserved F or W. Each record gives: clone size, J gene, V gene, D gene, CDR3 protein, CDR3 DNA. The D gene is left open where the match is weak. Size is stated for part of the rows, as once, few or many counts, or as a class when the clone is expanded.

many | TRBJ2-1 | TRBV7-8 | TRBD1 | CASSPRRDRGYNEQFF | TGTGCCAGCAGCCCCCGCCGGGACAGGGGGTACAATGAGCAGTTCTTC
. | TRBJ2-5 | TRBV12-5 | TRBD1 | CASGLYPTGRETQYF | TGTGCTAGTGGTTTGTACCCGACAGGGCGGGAGACCCAGTACTTC
. | TRBJ2-7 | TRBV12-3/TRBV12-4 | TRBD1 | CASRLTGGIGYEQYF | TGTGCCAGCAGGCTGACAGGGGGTATAGGGTACGAGCAGTACTTC
. | TRBJ1-2 | TRBV6-5 | . | CASSYSGEGYTF | TGTGCCAGCAGTTACTCGGGGGAAGGCTACACCTTC
. | TRBJ2-5 | TRBV7-4 | . | CASSLAGFVETQYF | TGTGCCAGCAGCTTAGCAGGTTTTGTAGAGACCCAGTACTTC
few | TRBJ1-6 | TRBV11-3 | . | CASSLDPNSPLHF | TGTGCCAGCAGCTTAGATCCCAATTCACCCCTCCACTTT
. | TRBJ2-3 | TRBV24-1 | TRBD1 | CATSDSGTGSTDTQYF | TGTGCCACCAGTGATTCTGGGACAGGGTCCACAGATACGCAGTATTTT
. | TRBJ2-1 | TRBV28 | . | CASSSSTSGRFNGQFF | .
few | TRBJ2-3 | TRBV19 | . | CASAPASTDTQYF | TGTGCCAGTGCCCCGGCGAGCACAGATACGCAGTATTTT
. | TRBJ1-1 | TRBV7-8 | TRBD1 | CASSTRPWDRGNTEAFF | TGTGCCAGCAGCACACGACCATGGGACAGGGGCAACACTGAAGCTTTCTTT
. | TRBJ2-1 | TRBV6-2/TRBV6-3 | TRBD2 | CASSYSGTSLEQFF | TGTGCCAGCAGTTACTCTGGGACTAGCCTTGAGCAGTTCTTC
. | TRBJ2-1 | TRBV28 | TRBD2 | CAIVTSGGDEQFF | TGTGCCATCGTGACTAGCGGAGGAGATGAGCAGTTCTTC
. | TRBJ2-1 | TRBV7-8 | TRBD2 | CASSPTGGSYNEQFF | TGTGCCAGCAGTCCCACGGGGGGGTCCTACAATGAGCAGTTCTTC
. | TRBJ2-2 | TRBV12-3/TRBV12-4 | . | CASTTGIANTGELFF | TGTGCCAGCACTACAGGGATCGCGAACACCGGGGAGCTGTTTTTT
. | TRBJ2-1 | TRBV7-6 | TRBD2 | CASSSWTSGYNEQFF | TGTGCCAGCAGCTCGTGGACTAGCGGATACAATGAGCAGTTCTTC
. | TRBJ1-5 | TRBV6-5 | . | CASSYSRWDSNQPQHF | TGTGCCAGCAGTTACTCCAGATGGGATAGCAATCAGCCCCAGCATTTT
. | TRBJ2-3 | TRBV6-2/TRBV6-3 | TRBD2 | CASSYSGGDSTDTQYF | TGTGCCAGCAGTTACTCTGGGGGGGATAGCACAGATACGCAGTATTTT
. | TRBJ2-5 | TRBV7-2 | . | CASSRDQSFPQYF | TGTGCCAGCAGCCGGGACCAGTCATTTCCCCAGTACTTC
. | TRBJ1-2 | TRBV24-1 | . | CATSDLPTGGYTF | TGTGCCACCAGTGATTTGCCGACCGGAGGCTACACCTTC
few | TRBJ2-1 | TRBV6-6 | . | CASRTPRRVVGNEQFF | TGTGCCAGCAGGACCCCTCGGAGAGTGGTGGGCAATGAGCAGTTCTTC
. | TRBJ1-2 | TRBV7-6 | . | CASSIRRGRDYGYTF | TGTGCCAGCAGCATCCGCCGGGGGAGGGACTATGGCTACACCTTC
many | TRBJ1-2 | TRBV7-2 | TRBD1 | CASSGGDRVGGYTF | TGTGCCAGCAGCGGGGGGGACAGGGTTGGAGGCTACACCTTC
. | TRBJ1-6 | TRBV5-4 | . | CASSNLLAANNSPLHF | TGTGCCAGCAGCAATCTTCTGGCAGCAAATAATTCACCCCTCCACTTT
. | TRBJ1-1 | TRBV27 | TRBD1 | CASSFNSGGTEAFF | TGTGCCAGCAGTTTCAATTCAGGGGGCACTGAAGCTTTCTTT
few | TRBJ2-5 | TRBV20-1 | . | CSARLQSRETQYF | TGCAGTGCTAGACTCCAAAGTAGAGAGACCCAGTACTTC
. | TRBJ1-1 | TRBV28 | . | CASSAPTGNTEAFF | TGTGCCAGCAGTGCCCCGACAGGGAACACTGAAGCTTTCTTT
few | TRBJ1-2 | TRBV7-9 | . | CASSSRTLDGGGRYGYTF | TGTGCCAGCAGCTCTAGAACCTTGGACGGGGGGGGCCGGTATGGCTACACCTTC
many | TRBJ2-7 | TRBV7-3 | TRBD2 | CASSPSGGNHEQYF | TGTGCCAGCAGCCCCTCGGGAGGGAACCACGAGCAGTACTTC
. | TRBJ2-5 | TRBV6-5 | TRBD2 | CASSYSVLTSGSQETQYF | TGTGCCAGCAGTTACTCAGTCTTGACTAGCGGGAGTCAAGAGACCCAGTACTTC
few | TRBJ2-3 | TRBV6-2/TRBV6-3 | TRBD2 | CASNAPSSGSRDTQYF | TGTGCCAGCAACGCGCCGTCTAGCGGGAGCAGAGATACGCAGTATTTT
few | TRBJ2-1 | TRBV15 | TRBD2 | CATSREVGAGEYYNEQFF | TGTGCCACCAGCAGAGAGGTCGGCGCGGGAGAGTACTACAATGAGCAGTTCTTC
few | TRBJ2-1 | TRBV20-1 | TRBD2 | CSARPRTGTSGNEQFF | TGCAGTGCTAGACCACGGACCGGGACTAGCGGCAATGAGCAGTTCTTC
. | TRBJ2-1 | TRBV20-1 | TRBD2 | CSAPRLAGYNEQFF | TGCAGTGCTCCGCGACTAGCGGGGTACAATGAGCAGTTCTTC
few | TRBJ1-2 | TRBV12-3/TRBV12-4 | . | CASSLRATGSNYGYTF | TGTGCCAGCAGTTTAAGGGCGACAGGTAGTAACTATGGCTACACCTTC
. | TRBJ2-3 | TRBV7-9 | TRBD1 | CASRVDRVSDTQYF | TGTGCCAGCAGAGTAGACAGGGTTTCGGATACGCAGTATTTT
once | TRBJ1-2 | TRBV7-6 | . | CASSNLWDGYTF | TGTGCCAGCAGCAACCTTTGGGACGGCTACACCTTC
. | TRBJ2-5 | TRBV24-1 | . | CATSELSSGQETQYF | TGTGCCACCAGCGAACTCTCGTCAGGGCAAGAGACCCAGTACTTC
few | TRBJ1-1 | TRBV7-2 | . | CASSLDGWQTSLEAFF | TGTGCCAGCAGCCTAGACGGGTGGCAGACGAGTCTAGAAGCTTTCTTT
. | TRBJ2-3 | TRBV5-1 | TRBD2 | CASGEREGEDTQYF | TGCGCCAGCGGAGAGCGGGAGGGGGAAGATACGCAGTATTTT
. | TRBJ2-1 | TRBV6-1 | TRBD2 | CASETSGYNEQFF | TGTGCCAGTGAGACTAGCGGGTACAATGAGCAGTTCTTC
. | TRBJ1-1 | TRBV12-3/TRBV12-4 | . | CASSSPARGNTEAFF | TGTGCCAGCAGTTCCCCCGCAAGAGGGAACACTGAAGCTTTCTTT
many | TRBJ2-7 | TRBV7-2 | . | CASSLESRLDPYEQYF | TGTGCCAGCAGCTTAGAATCCCGACTCGATCCCTACGAGCAGTACTTC
. | TRBJ2-1 | TRBV7-6 | TRBD2 | CASSLVPSASGSRQFF | TGTGCCAGCAGCTTAGTTCCCTCGGCTAGCGGGAGTCGGCAGTTCTTC
few | TRBJ2-2 | TRBV3-1 | TRBD1 | CASSAHRGVGTGELFF | TGTGCCAGCAGCGCGCACAGGGGTGTCGGCACCGGGGAGCTGTTTTTT
. | TRBJ2-7 | TRBV28 | . | CASSSDSDRWKEQYF | TGTGCCAGCAGTTCTGATTCCGACAGGTGGAAGGAGCAGTACTTC
. | TRBJ1-1 | TRBV7-8 | . | CASSRRENTEAFF | TGTGCCAGCAGCCGGCGGGAGAACACTGAAGCTTTCTTT
few | TRBJ2-7 | TRBV27 | . | CASSLTSKYEQYF | TGTGCCAGCAGTTTAACTAGCAAGTACGAGCAGTACTTC
few | TRBJ2-1 | TRBV11-1 | TRBD2 | CASSPGLAGGPGNEQFF | TGTGCCAGCAGCCCGGGACTAGCGGGAGGACCTGGGAATGAGCAGTTCTTC
few | TRBJ1-6 | TRBV19 | TRBD1 | CASSIGQGVVSPLHF | TGTGCCAGTAGTATAGGACAGGGTGTCGTGTCACCCCTCCACTTT
few | TRBJ2-3 | TRBV28 | . | CASSLGTWEDTQYF | TGTGCCAGCAGTTTGGGGACCTGGGAAGATACGCAGTATTTT
once | TRBJ2-2 | TRBV29-1 | . | CSVEDKARNNGELFF | TGCAGCGTTGAAGACAAGGCTAGGAACAACGGGGAGCTGTTTTTT
few | TRBJ1-4 | TRBV15 | . | CATSGAGLVGEKLFF | TGTGCCACCAGCGGGGCGGGGCTCGTCGGTGAAAAACTGTTTTTT
. | TRBJ2-1 | TRBV14 | . | CASSQDYGLNEQFF | TGTGCCAGCAGCCAAGATTACGGCCTAAATGAGCAGTTCTTC
. | TRBJ2-1 | TRBV28 | . | CASSFIAGGDQFF | TGTGCCAGCAGTTTTATTGCTGGCGGGGATCAGTTCTTC
. | TRBJ2-7 | TRBV7-2 | . | CASTLVSGGEQYF | TGTGCCAGCACCCTCGTGTCGGGCGGCGAGCAGTACTTC
. | TRBJ1-1 | TRBV19 | TRBD1 | CASSPRTGGLGTEAFF | TGTGCCAGTAGTCCAAGGACAGGGGGGTTAGGCACTGAAGCTTTCTTT
. | TRBJ2-7 | TRBV10-3 | TRBD1 | CAISSGTGAEQYF | TGTGCCATCAGTTCCGGGACAGGGGCCGAGCAGTACTTC
. | TRBJ2-6 | TRBV6-2/TRBV6-3 | TRBD1 | CASRTTGDGSGANVLTF | TGTGCCAGCAGGACAACAGGGGACGGCTCTGGGGCCAACGTCCTGACTTTC
. | TRBJ1-5 | TRBV19 | TRBD1 | CASSVGTGGVWGSNQPQHF | TGTGCCAGTAGTGTCGGGACAGGGGGTGTGTGGGGGAGCAATCAGCCCCAGCATTTT
few | TRBJ1-4 | TRBV19 | . | CASSIPEGGEKLFF | TGTGCCAGTAGTATTCCTGAAGGAGGTGAAAAACTGTTTTTT